The 11 T cell receptor beta chains given below trace back to one sample, sequenced in a study of human T cells and chemical hapten exposure. RNA extraction used unfractionated whole blood as the source of total RNA. TCRdb called the 5' RACE reads again in MiXCR, with one record for every CDR3 protein. The data show about 120,000 distinct CDR3 sequences, around 20% seen once. The receptors originated from a human donor in good health.

J is TRBJ2-4 and V is TRBV7-6; 9 bases fit TRBD1. The CDR3 is 14 amino acids. Trimming at V came to 1 base and at J to 6 bases, leaving 1 base not matched to a gene. CDR1 and CDR2 from the germline V gene are SGHVS and FNYEAQ. For the CDR3, the DNA is TGTGCCAGCAGCTTAGGGGGACAGGGAAACATTCAGTACTTC. Translation: CASSLGGQGNIQYF. Full variable domain (rest looked up from reference TRBV7-6 and TRBJ2-4): GAGVSQSPRYKVTKRGQDVALRCDPISGHVSLYWYRQALGQGPEFLTYFNYEAQQDKSGLPNDRFSAERPEGSISTLTIQRTEQRDSAMYRCASSLGGQGNIQYFGAGTRLSVL.

There are a few counts of this clonotype. This sequence joins TRBV13 and TRBJ2-7; TRBD2 aligns across 14 bases. There are 18 residues in the CDR3. Germline V gene data show CDR1 as PRHDT and CDR2 as FYEKMQ (reference sequence). V dropped 2 bases and J dropped 5; count of bases not matched to a gene: 11. The CDR3 reads CASSLRTSGRQGEDEQYF. DNA for the CDR3: TGTGCCAGCAGCTTAAGGACTAGCGGGAGGCAGGGGGAGGACGAGCAGTACTTC.

There are a few counts of this clonotype. The chain is built from TRBV20-1 and TRBJ2-3; 8 bases match TRBD2. Germline V gene sequence: CDR1 DFQATT, CDR2 SNEGSKA (reference sequence). V shed 2 bases, J shed 5 bases, and the junction held 9 bases outside the gene matches. This CDR3 comprises 15 residues. CDR3 protein: CSARSLAGGRDTQYF. The CDR3 DNA reads as TGCAGTGCTAGATCTTTGGCGGGAGGCAGAGATACGCAGTATTTT.

The genes are TRBV28 and TRBJ1-6; D unclear. V gave up 1 base and J gave up 1 base, with 8 bases separating them. The germline gives CDR1 MDHEN, CDR2 SYDVKM. This CDR3 has 16 amino acids. The CDR3 reads CASSLLGGSYNSPLHF. DNA of the CDR3: TGTGCCAGCAGTTTATTGGGAGGGTCCTATAATTCACCCCTCCACTTT.

The rearrangement uses TRBV12-3 or TRBV12-4 and TRBJ2-5; TRBD2 might be the D (7 bases). CDR3 size: 17 residues. The germline V and J ends were trimmed by 4 bases and 0 bases, with 18 bases remaining between them. In nucleotides, the CDR3 is TGTGCCAGCAGTTCCACGAGGGGGGGCAGGTACCAAGAGACCCAGTACTTC. Encoded protein: CASSSTRGGRYQETQYF.

This clonotype was counted once. The V gene is TRBV30, the J gene TRBJ2-5; D is perhaps TRBD2 (6 bases). V gave up 0 bases and J gave up 4 bases, with 21 bases separating them. The CDR3 contains 17 residues. From germline, CDR1 is GTSNPN and CDR2 SVGIG (reference sequence). The DNA of the CDR3 is TGTGCCTGGAGTGTAAGTGGTGCCCGACTAGATGGAGAGACCCAGTACTTC. Translation: CAWSVSGARLDGETQYF.

This clonotype was seen a few times. The rearrangement uses TRBV11-2 and TRBJ2-3; 8 bases line up with TRBD1. The J segment lost 1 base and the V segment lost 3 bases, leaving 3 bases of the junction unmatched. There are 15 residues in the CDR3. CDR1 and CDR2 (germline): SGHAT, FQNNGV. CDR3 nucleotides: TGTGCCAGCAGCTTCCCGGGACAGGGCACAGATACGCAGTATTTT. Encoded protein: CASSFPGQGTDTQYF. The full variable domain, completed using reference TRBV11-2 and TRBJ2-3, is EAGVAQSPRYKIIEKRQSVAFWCNPISGHATLYWYQQILGQGPKLLIQFQNNGVVDDSQLPKDRFSAERLKGVDSTLKIQPAKLEDSAVYLCASSFPGQGTDTQYFGPGTRLTVL.

This clonotype showed up many times. The chain employs TRBV9 and TRBJ2-1; 8 bases match TRBD2. The CDR3 sequence is 15 residues long. V dropped 4 bases and J dropped 6; count of bases not matched to a gene: 9. In germline, CDR1 is SGDLS, CDR2 YYNGEE. The DNA of the CDR3 is TGTGCCAGCAGCCTCCGGACTAGCTTCGGCAATGAGCAGTTCTTC. It yields the protein CASSLRTSFGNEQFF.

This clonotype showed up just a few times. The chain joins TRBV6-5 to TRBJ1-1; D is perhaps TRBD1 (5 bases). V lost 2 bases, J lost 0 bases, and 13 bases lay in between. From germline, CDR1 is MNHEY and CDR2 SVGAGI. This CDR3 comprises 16 residues. CDR3 DNA sequence: TGTGCCAGCAGTTACGTAGGGGTCGGCGTGAACACTGAAGCTTTCTTT. As protein: CASSYVGVGVNTEAFF.

This chain uses TRBV6-5 with TRBJ2-2, with 10 bases aligning to TRBD2. Germline V CDR1 and CDR2: MNHEY, SVGAGI. V lost 1 base, J lost 6 bases, and 5 bases stayed unmatched. The CDR3 runs 16 residues. CDR3 nucleotide sequence: TGTGCCAGCAGTTACTTGAGCGGGAGGGTGGCCGGGGAGCTGTTTTTT. This codes for CASSYLSGRVAGELFF.

This clonotype was detected a few times. V usage is TRBV9 and J usage is TRBJ2-3; 11 bases align to TRBD2. Germline lookup yields CDR1 SGDLS and CDR2 YYNGEE. The CDR3 consists of 15 residues. The V segment lost 0 bases and the J segment 6 bases; nucleotides outside the gene matches: 3. CDR3 sequence (DNA): TGTGCCAGCAGCGTAGAGGGGACTAGCGGTGATACGCAGTATTTT. This translates into CASSVEGTSGDTQYF.